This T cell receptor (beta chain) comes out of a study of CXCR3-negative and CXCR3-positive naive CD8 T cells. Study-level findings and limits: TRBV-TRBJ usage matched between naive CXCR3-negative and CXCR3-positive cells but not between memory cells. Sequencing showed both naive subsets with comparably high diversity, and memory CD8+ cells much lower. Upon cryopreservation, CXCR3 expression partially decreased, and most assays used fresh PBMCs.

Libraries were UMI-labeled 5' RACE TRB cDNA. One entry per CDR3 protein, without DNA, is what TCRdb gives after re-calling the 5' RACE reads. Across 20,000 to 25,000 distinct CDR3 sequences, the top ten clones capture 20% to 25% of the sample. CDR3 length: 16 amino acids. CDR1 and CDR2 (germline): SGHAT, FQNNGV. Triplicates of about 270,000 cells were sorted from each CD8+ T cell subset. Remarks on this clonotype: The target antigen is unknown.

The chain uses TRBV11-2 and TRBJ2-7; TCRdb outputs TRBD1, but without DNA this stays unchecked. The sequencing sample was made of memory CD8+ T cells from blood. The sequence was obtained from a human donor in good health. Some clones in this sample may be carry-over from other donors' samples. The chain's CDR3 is CASSLGGTGGTYEQYF.